This T cell receptor beta chain was found in a study of identical twins. Findings and limits, study-wide: For monozygotic twins, models underestimated out-of-frame TCR alpha sharing. Conclusions were based on cross-sectional statistical analysis, without following the same donors. Beta out-of-frame twin sharing showed a weaker excess.

There are a few counts of this clonotype. What it binds is unknown. The V and J ends lost 6 bases and 1 base, in that order; junction bases with no gene match: 3. CDR1 is DFQATT, CDR2 SNEGSKA, per germline (reference sequence). The CDR3 totals 13 residues. MiXCR, applied by TCRdb to the 5' RACE reads, yields one record per CDR3 protein. The table shows 550,000 to 700,000 distinct CDR3 sequences, with 21% occurring only once. Another study also made use of these data, one on T cells expressing NK-cell markers.

The specimen was PBMCs. The chain recombines TRBV20-1 with TRBJ2-4; TRBD2 aligns across 7 bases. The sequence came from a woman aged 18 to 35 in good health. The chain's CDR3 is CSATSVAKNIQYF. CDR3 DNA sequence: TGCAGTGCCACTAGCGTGGCCAAAAACATTCAGTACTTC.